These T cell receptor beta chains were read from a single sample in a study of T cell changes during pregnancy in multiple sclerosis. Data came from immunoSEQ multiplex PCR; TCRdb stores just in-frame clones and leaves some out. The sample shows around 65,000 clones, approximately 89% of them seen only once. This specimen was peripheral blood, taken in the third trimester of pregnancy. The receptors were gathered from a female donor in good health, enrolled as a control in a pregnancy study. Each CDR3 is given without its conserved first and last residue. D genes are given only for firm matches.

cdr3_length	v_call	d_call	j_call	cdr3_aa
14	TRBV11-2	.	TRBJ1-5	ASSLGDRRGNQPQH
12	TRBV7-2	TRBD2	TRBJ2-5	ASSSSGLLETQY
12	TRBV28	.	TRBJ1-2	ASTVPGKLAGYT
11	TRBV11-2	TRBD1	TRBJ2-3	ASSTGTANTQY
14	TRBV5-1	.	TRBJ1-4	ASSSPVGDSNEKLF
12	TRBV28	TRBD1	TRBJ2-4	ASSLGGQGLIQY
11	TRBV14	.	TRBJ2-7	ASSSRVRAEQY
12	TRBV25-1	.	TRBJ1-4	ASSELQDREKLF
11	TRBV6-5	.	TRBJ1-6	ASSSGNNSPLH
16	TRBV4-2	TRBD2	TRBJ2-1	ASSQRETSSGSYNEQF
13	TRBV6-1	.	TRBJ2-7	ASSEGQGNSYEQY
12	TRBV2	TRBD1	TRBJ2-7	ASRRDRWTYEQY
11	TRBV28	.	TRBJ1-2	ASSLMQGYGYT
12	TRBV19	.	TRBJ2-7	ATSPAGHSDEQY
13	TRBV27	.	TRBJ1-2	ASSLSQGKLLGYT
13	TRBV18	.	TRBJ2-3	ASSPRQGGSDTQY
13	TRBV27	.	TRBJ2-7	ASRLNRVLAHEQY
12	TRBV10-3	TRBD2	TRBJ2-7	AISETSGDYEQY
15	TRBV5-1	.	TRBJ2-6	ASSLDRLSSGANVLT
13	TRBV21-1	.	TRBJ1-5	ASSKGGRVNQPQH
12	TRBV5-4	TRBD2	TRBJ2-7	ASSFGGGSLEQY
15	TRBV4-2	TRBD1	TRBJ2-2	ASSQVTGTGNTGELF
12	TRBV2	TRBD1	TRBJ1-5	ASSWGTGDQPQH
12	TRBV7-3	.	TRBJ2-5	ASSLGGGRETQY
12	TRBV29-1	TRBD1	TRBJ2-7	SATDRGSSYEQY
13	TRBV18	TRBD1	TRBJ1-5	ASSPWTGPNQPQH
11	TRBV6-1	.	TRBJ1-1	ASSERGNTEAF
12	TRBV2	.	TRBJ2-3	ASSEMGPPAAQY
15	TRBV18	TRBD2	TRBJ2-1	ASSPQLLAGGYNEQF
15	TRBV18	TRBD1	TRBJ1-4	ASSPLIPGQGGEKLF
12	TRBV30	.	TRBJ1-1	AWTPGEAGTEAF
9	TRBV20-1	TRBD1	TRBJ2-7	SARGQVEQY
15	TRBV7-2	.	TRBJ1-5	ASSRQGPLVGNQPQH
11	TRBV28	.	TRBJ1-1	ASSRQVNTEAF
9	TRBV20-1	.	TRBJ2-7	SARQAYEQY